Each of the 27 T cell receptor beta chains below was sequenced from the same sample in a study of pediatric ulcerative colitis. Some clones are missing from TCRdb's copy, which holds only in-frame ones; the method was immunoSEQ multiplex PCR. Seen here are tens of thousands of clones, around three quarters observed once, and the top ten hold around 0.7%. Rectal tissue came from one to two pinch biopsies taken at colonoscopy. The material sequenced was gut tissue. These receptors all come from a boy aged 5 to 17 with moderate ulcerative colitis.

J is TRBJ2-7 and V is TRBV4-2, with 10 positions matching TRBD2. Germline assignment: CDR1 LGHNA and CDR2 YNFKEQ. After removal of 1 base from V and 0 bases from J, the junction contained 3 bases not matched to a gene. The CDR3 contains 16 residues. CDR3 bases: TGTGCCAGCAGCCAAGCGCTAGCGGGGGCCTCCTACGAGCAGTACTTC. It encodes CASSQALAGASYEQYF.

The chain links TRBV28 to TRBJ2-7; a weak D match, TRBD1 (5 bases). Between the trimmed V and J ends, which lost 3 bases and 3 bases, there was a span of 15 bases. Germline lookup yields CDR1 MDHEN and CDR2 SYDVKM. The CDR3 sequence is 15 residues long. The CDR3 loop is CASSFTFGQVYEQYF. Written as DNA, the CDR3 is TGTGCCAGCAGTTTTACGTTCGGACAAGTCTACGAGCAGTACTTC.

V and J are TRBV28 and TRBJ2-5, with 8 bases that match TRBD2. Germline CDR1 reads MDHEN; CDR2 reads SYDVKM. The V gene end was trimmed by 3 bases and the J gene end by 13 bases; junction bases not matched to a gene: 7. The CDR3 consists of 12 residues. CDR3 sequence reads: CASSFLLADRYF. The CDR3 DNA follows: TGTGCCAGCAGTTTCTTACTAGCGGACCGGTACTTC. The full variable domain, with the rest looked up from reference TRBV28 and TRBJ2-5, is DVKVTQSSRYLVKRTGEKVFLECVQDMDHENMFWYRQDPGLGLRLIYFSYDVKMKEKGDIPEGYSVSREKKERFSLILESASTNQTSMYLCASSFLLADRYFGPGTRLLVL.

This clone was counted only a few times. The chain couples TRBV13 to TRBJ2-4, with 8 nucleotides matching TRBD1. V lost 8 bases to trimming and J lost 1 base; unmatched junction nucleotides: 16. CDR1 and CDR2 from the germline V gene are PRHDT and FYEKMQ (reference sequence). The CDR3 consists of 18 residues. The chain's CDR3 is CASGRTGLRKWAKNIQYF. CDR3 bases: TGTGCCAGCGGGCGGACAGGGTTAAGGAAGTGGGCCAAAAACATTCAGTACTTC.

This sequence joins TRBV6-1 and TRBJ2-7; TRBD1 agrees at 9 bases. The CDR3 loop spans 14 amino acids. Germline CDR1 reads MNHNS; CDR2 reads SASEGT. V was clipped by 11 bases and J by 3 bases; unmatched bases: 11. CDR3 in amino acids: CALRSGTGYYEQYF. The CDR3, as DNA: TGTGCCCTTCGATCAGGGACAGGGTACTACGAGCAGTACTTC.

The chain employs TRBV9 and TRBJ1-6; 10 nucleotides agree with TRBD1. The CDR3 spans 14 residues. Germline V gene data show CDR1 as SGDLS and CDR2 as YYNGEE. V shed 3 bases and J 8 bases; nucleotides not matched to a gene: 2. Here the CDR3 reads CASSEDRGDSPLHF. In DNA, the CDR3 is TGTGCCAGCAGCGAGGACAGGGGGGATTCACCCCTCCACTTT. The complete variable domain, with remaining parts taken from reference TRBV9 and TRBJ1-6, reads DSGVTQTPKHLITATGQRVTLRCSPRSGDLSVYWYQQSLDQGLQFLIQYYNGEERAKGNILERFSAQQFPDLHSELNLSSLELGDSALYFCASSEDRGDSPLHFGNGTRLTVT.

The chain links TRBV9 to TRBJ2-1; TRBD2 matches at 12 bases. There are 19 residues in the CDR3. CDR1 and CDR2 from the germline V gene are SGDLS and YYNGEE. The V and J ends lost 1 base and 2 bases, in that order; junction bases with no gene match: 10. The CDR3 loop reads CASSVRLAGENLAYNEQFF. The CDR3, as DNA: TGTGCCAGCAGCGTAAGACTAGCGGGAGAAAACTTAGCCTACAATGAGCAGTTCTTC.

The chain links TRBV5-1 to TRBJ1-4; 8 nucleotides line up with TRBD1. The CDR3 is made up of 15 amino acids. CDR1 is SGHRS, CDR2 YFSETQ, per germline. Trimming at V came to 3 bases and at J to 3 bases, leaving 4 bases not matched to a gene. The CDR3 DNA is TGCGCCAGCAGCTATCAGGGGGCATCTAATGAAAAACTGTTTTTT. This encodes CASSYQGASNEKLFF.

This clone was picked up a small number of times. The chain carries TRBV7-8 and TRBJ2-7; D is ambiguous. V was clipped by 5 bases and J by 4 bases, with 15 bases between them. The CDR3 covers 14 residues. The V gene's germline CDR1 is SGHVS and CDR2 FQNEAQ. The DNA for the CDR3 is TGTGCCAGCAGCCTTCTGTACCCCGGGTACGAGCAGTACTTC. Protein: CASSLLYPGYEQYF.

The chain uses TRBV18 and TRBJ1-3; 7 nucleotides align to TRBD1. The CDR3 consists of 16 residues. Per the germline V gene, CDR1 is KGHSH and CDR2 is LQKENI. The junction had 12 bases not matched to a gene; V was cut back by 6 bases and J by 4 bases. CDR3 residues: CASSPIDRDLGNTIYF. CDR3 in DNA: TGTGCCAGCTCCCCTATCGACAGGGATTTGGGAAACACCATATATTTT.

V is TRBV6-5 and J is TRBJ1-4, with D tentatively TRBD1 (5 bases). Trimming cost V 4 bases and J 6 bases, with 15 bases left between them. Looked up from germline, CDR1 is MNHEY and CDR2 is SVGAGI. This CDR3 is 15 amino acids long. The CDR3 reads CASSLGPLPDEKLFF. CDR3 nucleotides: TGTGCCAGCAGTTTGGGGCCCCTCCCTGATGAAAAACTGTTTTTT.

The rearrangement joins TRBV21-1 to TRBJ2-3; TRBD2, the table's D call, was not compared with the DNA. TRBV21-1 is a pseudogene locus. This CDR3 has 15 residues. The CDR3 sequence is CASIGGGAYTDTQYF. The CDR3, as DNA: TGTGCCAGCATTGGGGGAGGAGCATACACAGATACGCAGTATTTT.

The CDR3 loop is CATSKRGYEQYF. The CDR3 DNA sequence: TGTGCCACCAGCAAAAGGGGCTACGAGCAGTACTTC. The chain employs TRBV15 and TRBJ2-7; D perhaps matches TRBD1 (5 bases). The CDR3 spans 12 residues. V lost 4 bases to trimming and J lost 3 bases, with 7 bases between them. In germline, CDR1 is LNHNV, CDR2 YYDKDF (reference sequence).

This clone appeared a single time. The V call is TRBV30, the J call TRBJ1-2; D unclear. Looked up from germline, CDR1 is GTSNPN and CDR2 is SVGIG (reference sequence). The CDR3 runs 12 residues. Trimming removed 2 bases from V and 3 bases from J, with 7 bases in between. The CDR3 sequence: CAWSFSHYGYTF. DNA for the CDR3: TGTGCCTGGAGTTTCAGTCACTATGGCTACACCTTC.

In this sample, this clone turned up a few times. J is TRBJ1-6 and V is TRBV7-9; tentatively, D is TRBD1 (6 bases). Per germline, CDR1 SEHNR and CDR2 FQNEAQ (reference sequence). This CDR3 has 16 residues. V was cut by 1 base and J by 7 bases, with 14 bases left in between. Here the CDR3 reads CASSLGGGGKNSPLHF. The DNA for the CDR3 is TGTGCCAGCAGCTTAGGAGGAGGGGGGAAGAATTCACCCCTCCACTTT.

The chain links TRBV15 to TRBJ1-1, with 8 positions matching TRBD1. Germline V gives CDR1 LNHNV, CDR2 YYDKDF (reference sequence). This CDR3 is built from 13 residues. The J segment lost 1 base and the V segment lost 6 bases, leaving 1 base of the junction unmatched. The chain's CDR3 is CATRQGGNTEAFF. The DNA for the CDR3 is TGTGCCACCAGACAGGGGGGGAACACTGAAGCTTTCTTT.

The chain carries TRBV2 and TRBJ2-1, with a tentative D call TRBD1 (6 bases). The V end lost 3 bases, the J end lost 2 bases, and 11 bases lay between the germline ends. Germline V gives CDR1 SNHLY, CDR2 FYNNEI. This CDR3 region has 15 residues. The CDR3 protein is CASSDRDKAYNEQFF. The DNA of the CDR3 is TGTGCCAGCAGTGACCGGGACAAAGCCTACAATGAGCAGTTCTTC.

This clone appeared once. V usage is TRBV29-1 and J usage is TRBJ2-3; D ambiguous. The ends were cut back, 1 base at V and 2 bases at J, with 7 bases in the middle. The CDR3 consists of 13 residues. Germline V lookup: CDR1 SQVTM, CDR2 ANQGSEA. The CDR3 is CSVEGRTTDTQYF. The CDR3 DNA is TGCAGCGTTGAAGGACGGACCACAGATACGCAGTATTTT.

The J gene is TRBJ2-3, the V gene TRBV7-9, with 10 bases matching TRBD2. The junction had 9 bases not matched to a gene; V was cut back by 7 bases and J by 5 bases. The CDR3 extends over 15 amino acids. From germline, CDR1 is SEHNR and CDR2 FQNEAQ (reference sequence). CDR3 in DNA: TGTGCCAGCACCCGGGCTAGCGGGGGTAAAGATACGCAGTATTTT. Translating gives CASTRASGGKDTQYF. The whole variable domain, filled in from reference TRBV7-9 and TRBJ2-3, reads DTGVSQNPRHKITKRGQNVTFRCDPISEHNRLYWYRQTLGQGPEFLTYFQNEAQLEKSRLLSDRFSAERPKGSFSTLEIQRTEQGDSAMYLCASTRASGGKDTQYFGPGTRLTVL.

The chain joins TRBV27 to TRBJ2-7; D may be TRBD1 (6 bases). Germline CDR1 is MNHEY and CDR2 is SMNVEV (reference sequence). V was shortened by 5 bases and J by 2 bases, with 10 bases between the two germline ends. This CDR3 contains 13 residues. The CDR3 bases are TGTGCCAGCAGTCCGGGACAACCCTACGAGCAGTACTTC. Translating gives CASSPGQPYEQYF.

The chain carries TRBV5-1 and TRBJ2-2; D is unclear. The V end was cut by 0 bases, the J end by 5 bases, with 5 bases between. Germline CDR1 reads SGHRS; CDR2 reads YFSETQ. This CDR3 is 13 amino acids long. CDR3 region: CASSLGSTGELFF. CDR3 coding DNA: TGCGCCAGCAGCTTGGGGTCAACCGGGGAGCTGTTTTTT.

The rearrangement joins TRBV7-2 to TRBJ2-3; 7 bases align to TRBD2. The V and J ends lost 5 bases and 3 bases, in that order; junction bases with no gene match: 8. The CDR3 extends over 15 amino acids. Germline V gene sequence: CDR1 SGHTA, CDR2 FQGNSA. The CDR3 here is CASSTQRGGTDTQYF. The CDR3 nucleotides read TGTGCCAGCAGCACCCAGCGGGGAGGTACAGATACGCAGTATTTT.

The chain joins TRBV7-2 to TRBJ2-7; 10 bases agree with TRBD1. The CDR3 loop spans 16 amino acids. Germline V gives CDR1 SGHTA, CDR2 FQGNSA. With V trimmed by 3 bases and J by 2 bases, 7 bases remained unmatched. In DNA form, the CDR3 reads TGTGCCAGCAGCTTCTCCGGACAGGGGGTACCCTACGAGCAGTACTTC. It codes for CASSFSGQGVPYEQYF.

The chain joins TRBV10-1 to TRBJ2-3; D is perhaps TRBD1 (5 bases). This CDR3 spans 15 amino acids. Looked up from germline, CDR1 is WNHNN and CDR2 is SYGVQD (reference sequence). The V end was cut by 1 base, the J end by 8 bases, with 16 bases between. The CDR3 here is CASSEFEGVAGTQYF. CDR3 sequence (DNA): TGCGCCAGCAGTGAGTTTGAAGGGGTCGCTGGTACGCAGTATTTT.

The J gene is TRBJ1-1, the V gene TRBV15; D may be TRBD1 (5 bases). Trimming cost V 1 base and J 8 bases, with 14 bases left between them. This CDR3 comprises 14 residues. Germline V gene sequence: CDR1 LNHNV, CDR2 YYDKDF (reference sequence). This CDR3 is CATSRGGAGMEAFF. In nucleotides, the CDR3 is TGTGCCACCAGCAGAGGTGGCGCAGGGATGGAAGCTTTCTTT.

The chain recombines TRBV7-2 with TRBJ1-2, with D possibly TRBD1 on 6 matching bases. Trimming cost V 1 base and J 8 bases, with 14 bases left between them. This CDR3 is built from 14 residues. Germline lookup yields CDR1 SGHTA and CDR2 FQGNSA. The CDR3 DNA reads as TGTGCCAGCAGCTTAGGCCCAGGGGATCACGGCTACACCTTC. This gives the protein CASSLGPGDHGYTF. Full variable domain (missing parts from reference TRBV7-2 and TRBJ1-2): GAGVSQSPSNKVTEKGKDVELRCDPISGHTALYWYRQSLGQGLEFLIYFQGNSAPDKSGLPSDRFSAERTGGSVSTLTIQRTQQEDSAVYLCASSLGPGDHGYTFGSGTRLTVV.

The chain uses TRBV6-5 and TRBJ1-6; D is unresolved. The CDR3 length is 13 residues. The V gene's germline CDR1 is MNHEY and CDR2 SVGAGI. V was trimmed by 2 bases and J by 9 bases, leaving 8 bases between them. DNA for the CDR3: TGTGCCAGCAGTTACAGTCGGGCTTCACCCCTCCACTTT. Translation: CASSYSRASPLHF.